In this sample, the clone carrying this T cell receptor (beta chain) turned up once. The record originates from a study of blood T cell repertoires in COVID-19. Overall study context: Samples came from the United States, Italy and Spain, spanning acute and convalescent COVID-19. From T cells, B-cell-depleted T cells, or PBMCs came the material, which was cDNA or gDNA.

The CDR3 is made up of 13 amino acids. Trimming pared 0 bases from V and 4 bases from J, leaving 7 bases between. Germline CDR1 ENHRY, CDR2 SYGVKD. Methods used by the authors: Amplified reference gene primers provided the basis for estimating nucleated cell counts. Assay used: immunoSEQ multiplex PCR; TCRdb lists only in-frame clones, some missing. For V, J and clone size, that table is used; D and trimming come from the DNA. Counted here are about 280,000 clones, nearly 90% occurring once; the ten biggest clones make up over 8%. Input material: peripheral blood. The V and J genes are TRBV10-3 and TRBJ2-7; D is uncertain. The TCR originated in a man aged 18 to 30 with active or convalescent COVID-19. CDR3 DNA sequence: TGTGCCATCAGTGAGTCAGGAGTTTACGAGCAGTACTTC. As protein: CAISESGVYEQYF.